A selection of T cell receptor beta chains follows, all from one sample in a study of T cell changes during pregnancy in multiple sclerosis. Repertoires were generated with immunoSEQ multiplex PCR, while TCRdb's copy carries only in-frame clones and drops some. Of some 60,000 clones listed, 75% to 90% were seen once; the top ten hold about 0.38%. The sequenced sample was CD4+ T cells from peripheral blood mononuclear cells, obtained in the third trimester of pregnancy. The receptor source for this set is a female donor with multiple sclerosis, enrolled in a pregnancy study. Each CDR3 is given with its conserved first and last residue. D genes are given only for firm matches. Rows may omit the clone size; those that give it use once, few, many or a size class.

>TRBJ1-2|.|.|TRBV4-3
CASSQDRGFGYTF
TGCGCCAGCAGCCAAGATCGGGGTTTTGGCTACACCTTC
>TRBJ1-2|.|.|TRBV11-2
CASSQGTNYGYTF
TGTGCCAGCAGTCAGGGGACCAACTATGGCTACACCTTC
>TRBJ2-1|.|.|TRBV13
CASSLRGSEQFF
TGTGCCAGCAGCTTAAGGGGGAGTGAGCAGTTCTTC
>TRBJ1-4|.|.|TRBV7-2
CASSVGQGNEKLFF
TGTGCCAGCAGCGTGGGGCAGGGCAATGAAAAACTGTTTTTT
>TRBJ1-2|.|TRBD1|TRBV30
CAAVWDRDPYGYTF
TGTGCCGCCGTATGGGACAGGGACCCCTATGGCTACACCTTC
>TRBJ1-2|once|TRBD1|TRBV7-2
CASITTGRYGYTF
TGTGCCAGCATTACGACAGGGAGATATGGCTACACCTTC
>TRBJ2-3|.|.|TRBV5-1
CASSQGQLVRTDTQYF
TGCGCCAGCAGCCAAGGACAGCTTGTCCGCACAGATACGCAGTATTTT
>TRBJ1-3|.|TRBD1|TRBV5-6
CASSLVSGQGSGNTIYF
TGTGCCAGCAGCTTGGTGTCAGGACAGGGGTCCGGAAACACCATATATTTT
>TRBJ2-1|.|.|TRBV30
CAWRGVHEQFF
TGTGCCTGGAGGGGAGTTCATGAGCAGTTCTTC
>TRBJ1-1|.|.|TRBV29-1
CSVGFHLQGDTEAFF
TGCAGCGTTGGCTTCCACTTACAGGGTGACACTGAAGCTTTCTTT
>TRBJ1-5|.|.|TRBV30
CAWSSNERQPQHF
TGTGCCTGGAGTTCTAATGAACGACAGCCCCAGCATTTT
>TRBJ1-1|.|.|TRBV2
CASKAQAEAFF
TGTGCCAGCAAGGCGCAGGCTGAAGCTTTCTTT
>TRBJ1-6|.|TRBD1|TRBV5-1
CASKNVRGNSPLHF
TGCGCCAGCAAGAACGTCAGGGGGAATTCACCCCTCCACTTT
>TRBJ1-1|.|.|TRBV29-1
CSVGAGVGDTEAFF
TGCAGCGTTGGTGCAGGGGTGGGTGACACTGAAGCTTTCTTT
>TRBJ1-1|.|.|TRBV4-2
CASSQTPGERTEAFF
TGTGCCAGCAGCCAAACCCCAGGGGAAAGGACTGAAGCTTTCTTT
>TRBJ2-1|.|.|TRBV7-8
CASSLVSGIYEQFF
TGTGCCAGCAGCTTAGTCTCAGGGATTTATGAGCAGTTCTTC
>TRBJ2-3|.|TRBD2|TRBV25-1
CASIGTSGGAFTDTQYF
TGTGCCAGCATAGGGACTAGCGGGGGAGCTTTCACAGATACGCAGTATTTT
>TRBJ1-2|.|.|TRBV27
CASSSLGGVPLHGYTF
TGTGCCAGCAGTTCCCTTGGGGGGGTCCCCCTCCATGGCTACACCTTC
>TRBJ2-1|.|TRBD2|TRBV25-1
CASSDITGLASYNEQFF
TGTGCCAGCAGCGATATAACGGGACTAGCGAGTTACAATGAGCAGTTCTTC
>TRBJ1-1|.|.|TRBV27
CASSLRVGSTEAFF
TGTGCCAGCAGCTTAAGGGTAGGGAGCACTGAAGCTTTCTTT
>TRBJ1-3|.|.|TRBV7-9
CASSSRGNSGNTIYF
TGTGCCAGCAGCTCTCGGGGGAACTCTGGAAACACCATATATTTT
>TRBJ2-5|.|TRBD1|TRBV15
CATSKYPQGAGETQYF
TGTGCCACCAGCAAATACCCCCAGGGGGCGGGAGAGACCCAGTACTTC
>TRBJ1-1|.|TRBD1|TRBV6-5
CASSYSQGRAFF
TGTGCCAGCAGTTACTCACAGGGGAGAGCTTTCTTT
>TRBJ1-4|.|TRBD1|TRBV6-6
CASSYGTGEKLFF
TGTGCCAGCAGTTACGGGACAGGGGAAAAACTGTTTTTT
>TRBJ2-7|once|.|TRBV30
CAWSRGGRYEQYF
TGTGCCTGGAGTAGGGGGGGAAGGTACGAGCAGTACTTC
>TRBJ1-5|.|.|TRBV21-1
CASSRRDLNQPQHF
TGTGCCAGCAGCAGAAGGGACTTGAATCAGCCCCAGCATTTT
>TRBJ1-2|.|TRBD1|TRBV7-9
CASSSQQGGYGYTF
TGTGCCAGCAGCTCCCAACAGGGGGGCTATGGCTACACCTTC
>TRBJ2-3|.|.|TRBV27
CASSTRSAGGVRTDTQYF
TGTGCCAGCAGTACGCGGTCCGCAGGCGGGGTACGCACAGATACGCAGTATTTT
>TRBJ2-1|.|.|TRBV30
CAWSVWLLGLTYNEQFF
TGTGCCTGGAGTGTCTGGCTTCTGGGGCTAACCTACAATGAGCAGTTCTTC
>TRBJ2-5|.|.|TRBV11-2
CASSPDQRAQYF
TGTGCCAGCAGCCCGGACCAGCGGGCCCAGTACTTC
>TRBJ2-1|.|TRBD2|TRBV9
CASTMSSGGYNEQFF
TGTGCCAGCACCATGTCTAGCGGGGGGTACAATGAGCAGTTCTTC
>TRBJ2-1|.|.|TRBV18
CASSPRGSGDFGEQFF
TGTGCCAGCTCACCACGGGGATCGGGGGATTTCGGTGAGCAGTTCTTC
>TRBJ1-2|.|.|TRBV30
CAWSRHQRDYYGYTF
TGTGCCTGGAGTCGACACCAACGGGATTACTATGGCTACACCTTC
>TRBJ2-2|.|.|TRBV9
CASSFSITGELFF
TGTGCCAGCAGCTTTTCTATAACCGGGGAGCTGTTTTTT
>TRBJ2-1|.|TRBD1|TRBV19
CASSSPPGDRGANEQFF
TGTGCCAGTAGTAGCCCACCGGGGGACAGGGGTGCCAATGAGCAGTTCTTC
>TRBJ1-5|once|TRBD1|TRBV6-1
CASSERGGQGMSLSNQPQHF
TGTGCCAGCAGTGAACGAGGGGGACAGGGGATGAGTTTAAGCAATCAGCCCCAGCATTTT
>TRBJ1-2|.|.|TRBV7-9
CASSLARGGLFYGYTF
TGTGCCAGCAGCTTAGCGCGGGGGGGGCTCTTCTATGGCTACACCTTC
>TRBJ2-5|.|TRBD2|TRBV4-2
CASSPLAGGSETQYF
TGTGCCAGCAGCCCCCTAGCGGGGGGATCTGAGACCCAGTACTTC
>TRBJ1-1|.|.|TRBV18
CASSLYTTGEAFF
TGTGCCAGCTCACTCTATACGACAGGAGAAGCTTTCTTT
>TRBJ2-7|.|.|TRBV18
CASSPPGTAAGEQYF
TGTGCCAGCTCACCACCGGGGACAGCGGCGGGGGAGCAGTACTTC
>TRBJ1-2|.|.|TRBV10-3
CAISARTEANYGYTF
TGTGCCATCAGTGCCAGGACTGAAGCTAACTATGGCTACACCTTC
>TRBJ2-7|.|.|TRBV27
CASSPGDSPAHEQYF
TGTGCCAGCAGCCCTGGGGACTCTCCGGCCCACGAGCAGTACTTC
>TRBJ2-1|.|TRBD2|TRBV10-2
CASRVGGSNYNEQFF
TGCGCCAGCAGGGTTGGCGGGAGCAATTACAATGAGCAGTTCTTC
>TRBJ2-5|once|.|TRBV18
CASSPPNGQRKETQYF
TGTGCCAGCTCACCACCGAATGGACAGCGCAAAGAGACCCAGTACTTC
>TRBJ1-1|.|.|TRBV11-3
CASSLAENTEAFF
TGTGCCAGCAGCTTAGCAGAGAACACTGAAGCTTTCTTT
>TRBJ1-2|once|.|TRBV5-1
CASSLDRNYGYTF
TGCGCCAGCAGCTTGGACAGGAATTATGGCTACACCTTC
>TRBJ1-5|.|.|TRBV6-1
CASSEQTGPEQPQHF
TGTGCCAGCAGTGAACAAACAGGGCCGGAGCAGCCCCAGCATTTT
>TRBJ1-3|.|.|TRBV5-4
CASSSLVRGKGGNTIYF
TGTGCCAGCAGCTCGCTCGTGCGGGGGAAGGGTGGAAACACCATATATTTT
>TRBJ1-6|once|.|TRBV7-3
CASSLSPAQGISPLHF
TGTGCCAGCAGCTTATCGCCTGCGCAGGGTATATCACCCCTCCACTTT
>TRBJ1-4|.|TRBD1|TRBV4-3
CASSQDRGTADEKLFF
TGCGCCAGCAGCCAAGATCGGGGGACAGCGGATGAAAAACTGTTTTTT
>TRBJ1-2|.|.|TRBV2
CASSDGPFYGYTF
TGTGCCAGCAGTGATGGGCCCTTCTATGGCTACACCTTC
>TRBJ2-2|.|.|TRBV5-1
CASSLGGRNTGELFF
TGCGCCAGCAGCTTGGGGGGGCGTAACACCGGGGAGCTGTTTTTT
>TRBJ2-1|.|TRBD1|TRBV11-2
CASSPGQSSSYNEQFF
TGTGCCAGCAGCCCGGGACAGTCGAGCTCCTACAATGAGCAGTTCTTC
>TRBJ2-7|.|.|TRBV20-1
CSALQGWEQYF
TGCAGTGCGTTACAGGGATGGGAGCAGTACTTC